These 26 T cell receptor beta chains share one sample of origin, sequenced in a study of cytomegalovirus exposure and HLA in healthy donors. PCR primers comprised 60 Vbeta and 13 Jbeta primers. Sequencing used immunoSEQ multiplex PCR; TCRdb keeps in-frame clones, though not all of them. The table includes about 270,000 clones, roughly 70% detected once. Input material: PBMCs. The receptors come from a female donor in good health and CMV-seronegative.

The rearrangement joins TRBV27 to TRBJ2-3; D might be TRBD2 (6 bases). The germline V and J ends were trimmed by 1 base and 0 bases, with 11 bases remaining between them. CDR1 is MNHEY, CDR2 SMNVEV, per germline (reference sequence). The CDR3 spans 16 residues. The CDR3 DNA sequence: TGTGCCAGCAGTTTATTCCTAGCGCCTAGCACAGATACGCAGTATTTT. This codes for CASSLFLAPSTDTQYF.

This clone has more than one count but fewer than ten. This chain links TRBV30 with TRBJ1-6; 8 bases are a match to TRBD1. After removal of 1 base from V and 7 bases from J, the junction contained 9 bases not matched to a gene. Per germline, CDR1 GTSNPN and CDR2 SVGIG (reference sequence). This CDR3 is built from 16 residues. The CDR3 loop is CAWSAVDRGRNSPLHF. The CDR3 coding sequence is TGTGCCTGGAGTGCCGTCGACAGGGGAAGGAATTCACCCCTCCACTTT.

This clone appeared a single time. The rearrangement links TRBV5-6 to TRBJ1-2, with TRBD1 matching over 10 bases. The germline V gene has CDR1 SGHDT and CDR2 YYEEEE. CDR3 length: 16 residues. The V segment lost 5 bases and the J segment 6 bases; nucleotides outside the gene matches: 13. CDR3 in amino acids: CASRKGQGWGADGYTF. CDR3 sequence (DNA): TGTGCCAGCAGGAAGGGACAGGGGTGGGGTGCGGATGGCTACACCTTC.

The table lists this clone with a few counts. The V and J genes are TRBV7-9 and TRBJ1-3; 7 bases agree with TRBD1. The germline gives CDR1 SEHNR, CDR2 FQNEAQ (reference sequence). J was trimmed by 2 bases and V by 1 base; bases with no gene match: 5. CDR3 length equals 16 residues. CDR3 in amino acids: CASSLGGTGAGNTIYF. The CDR3 DNA follows: TGTGCCAGCAGCTTAGGAGGAACAGGGGCTGGAAACACCATATATTTT.

The chain combines TRBV6-1 with TRBJ1-5, with a weak D call TRBD1 (5 bases). Germline lookup yields CDR1 MNHNS and CDR2 SASEGT. The CDR3 runs to 12 residues. Deletions cut 6 bases from V and 6 bases from J, with 9 bases between. The CDR3 loop reads CASRQGTQPQHF. As DNA, the CDR3 is TGTGCCAGCAGGCAGGGAACTCAGCCCCAGCATTTT.

This chain uses TRBV7-9 with TRBJ1-4; tentatively, D is TRBD1 (6 bases). The V and J ends lost 1 base and 7 bases respectively, with 13 bases between them. Germline CDR1 SEHNR, CDR2 FQNEAQ (reference sequence). There are 15 residues in the CDR3. In DNA form, the CDR3 reads TGTGCCAGCAGCTTAGTACCAGGGGTGGGTGAAAAACTGTTTTTT. Translating it yields CASSLVPGVGEKLFF.

J is TRBJ2-1 and V is TRBV5-1; the D is unclear. The CDR3 is made up of 15 amino acids. CDR1 SGHRS and CDR2 YFSETQ come from the germline V gene. V lost 2 bases and J 9 bases, leaving 18 bases between the germline ends. Here the CDR3 reads CASSLAFLEGGEQFF. The CDR3 region has the DNA TGCGCCAGCAGCTTAGCTTTCTTAGAAGGCGGTGAGCAGTTCTTC.

The genes are TRBV27 and TRBJ1-1, with D tentatively TRBD1 (6 bases). The germline V gene has CDR1 MNHEY and CDR2 SMNVEV (reference sequence). Between the trimmed V and J ends, which lost 9 bases and 7 bases, there was a span of 15 bases. CDR3 length equals 12 residues. DNA for the CDR3: TGTGCCAGTACCAGGGGAATCGGTGAAGCTTTCTTT. Translation: CASTRGIGEAFF.

The chain has TRBV18 and TRBJ1-1, with unresolved D. The CDR3 is 11 amino acids. The germline V gene has CDR1 KGHSH and CDR2 LQKENI. The V end lost 2 bases, the J end lost 5 bases, and 3 bases lay between the germline ends. The CDR3 sequence: CASSPVTEAFF. CDR3 bases: TGTGCCAGCTCACCAGTAACTGAAGCTTTCTTT.

CDR3 nucleotides: TGTGCCTCAGGGGGCCACACGAACACTGAAGCTTTCTTT. Encoded protein: CASGGHTNTEAFF. This chain connects TRBV30 to TRBJ1-1, with 8 bases lining up with TRBD1. V shed 7 bases, J shed 1 base, and the junction held 5 bases outside the gene matches. CDR1 and CDR2 from the germline V gene are GTSNPN and SVGIG (reference sequence). This CDR3 has 13 amino acids.

The V call is TRBV7-2, the J call TRBJ2-3; TRBD2 matches 11 bases. This CDR3 region has 18 residues. J was trimmed by 1 base and V by 4 bases; bases with no gene match: 10. CDR1 SGHTA and CDR2 FQGNSA come from the germline V gene. CDR3: CASSSTRTSGRGTDTQYF. Here the CDR3 DNA reads TGTGCCAGCAGCTCCACTCGAACTAGCGGGAGAGGCACAGATACGCAGTATTTT. The full variable domain, with the rest looked up from reference TRBV7-2 and TRBJ2-3, is GAGVSQSPSNKVTEKGKDVELRCDPISGHTALYWYRQSLGQGLEFLIYFQGNSAPDKSGLPSDRFSAERTGGSVSTLTIQRTQQEDSAVYLCASSSTRTSGRGTDTQYFGPGTRLTVL.

This clone was counted between two and nine times. The chain carries TRBV2 and TRBJ2-5, with 11 bases lining up with TRBD2. CDR3 length equals 16 residues. Germline assignment: CDR1 SNHLY and CDR2 FYNNEI. The junction had 9 bases not matched to a gene; V was cut back by 6 bases and J by 3 bases. CDR3 nucleotide sequence: TGTGCCAGCAGCCCAGGCTATAGCGGGAGGGAAGAGACCCAGTACTTC. Protein: CASSPGYSGREETQYF.

The chain couples TRBV10-3 to TRBJ2-7; D remains ambiguous. The V end lost 3 bases, the J end lost 0 bases, and 6 bases lay between the germline ends. From germline, CDR1 is ENHRY and CDR2 SYGVKD. The CDR3 totals 13 residues. CDR3 region: CAISEYSSYEQYF. The CDR3, as DNA: TGTGCCATCAGTGAATACAGCTCCTACGAGCAGTACTTC.

V gene TRBV4-1 combines with J gene TRBJ2-5; TRBD2 aligns across 14 bases. The germline CDR1 and CDR2 sequences are MGHRA and YSYEKL. CDR3 length: 19 residues. With V trimmed by 4 bases and J by 4 bases, 14 bases remained unmatched. Here the CDR3 DNA reads TGCGCCAGCAGCCCTAGAGGACGACTAGCGGGAGGGCCTAGAGAGACCCAGTACTTC. It codes for CASSPRGRLAGGPRETQYF.

In its sample, this clone was seen a few times. V gene TRBV2 combines with J gene TRBJ1-3; 8 bases line up with TRBD1. The ends lost 7 bases at V and 8 bases at J; junction bases unmatched: 4. The CDR3 length is 12 residues. Germline lookup yields CDR1 SNHLY and CDR2 FYNNEI. CDR3 loop: CASIDRGDTIYF. The CDR3 nucleotides read TGTGCCAGCATCGACAGGGGAGACACCATATATTTT.

The chain recombines TRBV15 with TRBJ1-2, with D uncertain. Germline lookup yields CDR1 LNHNV and CDR2 YYDKDF (reference sequence). The CDR3 runs to 12 residues. V was pared by 5 bases and J by 8 bases, with 12 bases between. In DNA form, the CDR3 reads TGTGCCACCAGCCGCGGTAATGGGGGCTACACCTTC. It yields the protein CATSRGNGGYTF.

The chain has TRBV5-4 and TRBJ1-1, with 7 bases that match TRBD1. The V gene end was trimmed by 3 bases and the J gene end by 4 bases; junction bases not matched to a gene: 3. Germline lookup yields CDR1 SGHNT and CDR2 YYREEE (reference sequence). The CDR3 has 13 residues. CDR3 sequence (DNA): TGTGCCAGCAGCTCCCCAGGGGGCACTGAAGCTTTCTTT. This encodes CASSSPGGTEAFF. The full variable domain, with the rest looked up from reference TRBV5-4 and TRBJ1-1, is ETGVTQSPTHLIKTRGQQVTLRCSSQSGHNTVSWYQQALGQGPQFIFQYYREEENGRGNFPPRFSGLQFPNYSSELNVNALELDDSALYLCASSSPGGTEAFFGQGTRLTVV.

The CDR3 region has the DNA TGTGCCAGCAGCTTGACTAGCGGGACTTACGAGCAGTACTTC. It yields the protein CASSLTSGTYEQYF. The chain carries TRBV7-2 and TRBJ2-7; 11 bases line up with TRBD2. The germline CDR1 and CDR2 sequences are SGHTA and FQGNSA. V lost 3 bases, J lost 4 bases, and 2 bases stayed unmatched. This CDR3 region has 14 residues.

The chain carries TRBV4-1 and TRBJ2-3; D perhaps matches TRBD1 (5 bases). This CDR3 region has 13 residues. V dropped 0 bases and J dropped 6 bases, with 7 bases sitting between them. Germline-derived CDR1 and CDR2 are MGHRA and YSYEKL. CDR3 DNA sequence: TGCGCCAGCAGCCAAGAAGGGGCCGATACGCAGTATTTT. Its translation is CASSQEGADTQYF.

The V and J genes are TRBV5-1 and TRBJ1-1; D gene unclear. The V end was cut by 5 bases, the J end by 0 bases, with 11 bases between. The germline CDR1 and CDR2 sequences are SGHRS and YFSETQ. The CDR3 covers 14 residues. The CDR3 loop is CASRKAGMNTEAFF. As DNA, the CDR3 is TGCGCCAGCAGAAAGGCGGGGATGAACACTGAAGCTTTCTTT.

This clone was seen just once. The chain links TRBV27 to TRBJ1-2, with 8 bases fitting TRBD1. The germline gives CDR1 MNHEY, CDR2 SMNVEV (reference sequence). The CDR3 loop spans 16 amino acids. The trim removed 0 bases at V and 4 bases at J, leaving 7 bases unmatched. The CDR3 here is CASSLSWQGASYGYTF. CDR3 bases: TGTGCCAGCAGTTTATCATGGCAGGGGGCCAGCTATGGCTACACCTTC.

This clone was observed a single time. The germline gene is not matched at one end of the junction; a read error may be the cause. The chain uses TRBV7-9 and TRBJ1-2; D gene uncertain. Germline V gives CDR1 SEHNR, CDR2 FQNEAQ (reference sequence). There are 14 residues in the CDR3. CDR3 residues: CSSSWSGNNYGYTF. CDR3 DNA: TGTTCCAGCAGCTGGTCGGGGAATAACTATGGCTACACCTTC.

The chain is built from TRBV29-1 and TRBJ2-1; 7 bases match TRBD1. The CDR3 extends over 13 amino acids. The trim removed 7 bases at V and 6 bases at J, leaving 9 bases unmatched. Germline CDR1 SQVTM, CDR2 ANQGSEA. The CDR3 protein is CSAGRQGSNEQFF. DNA of the CDR3: TGCAGCGCTGGGAGACAGGGTTCCAATGAGCAGTTCTTC.

The chain employs TRBV1 and TRBJ2-7; the table gives TRBD1 as D, unverified against the DNA. TRBV1 corresponds to a pseudogene. The CDR3 loop spans 15 amino acids. This chain's CDR3 is CTSSQRQGVVYEQYF. The DNA of the CDR3 is TGCACCAGCAGCCAGCGACAGGGGGTAGTCTACGAGCAGTACTTC.

V and J are TRBV19 and TRBJ2-7; no clear D. Trimming took off 0 bases at V and 5 bases at J, with 8 bases between the two ends. Germline V gene lookup returns CDR1 LNHDA and CDR2 SQIVND (reference sequence). This CDR3 comprises 13 residues. CDR3 nucleotide sequence: TGTGCCAGTAGTATAGATGAGATCAACGAGCAGTACTTC. Protein product: CASSIDEINEQYF.

The J gene is TRBJ2-7, the V gene TRBV28, with 7 bases aligning to TRBD2. This CDR3 contains 14 residues. Per the germline V gene, CDR1 is MDHEN and CDR2 is SYDVKM. The trim removed 6 bases at V and 6 bases at J, leaving 11 bases unmatched. Here the CDR3 DNA reads TGTGCCAGCAGCCTTGATAGGGGAGGGGTCGAGCAGTACTTC. This sequence encodes CASSLDRGGVEQYF.